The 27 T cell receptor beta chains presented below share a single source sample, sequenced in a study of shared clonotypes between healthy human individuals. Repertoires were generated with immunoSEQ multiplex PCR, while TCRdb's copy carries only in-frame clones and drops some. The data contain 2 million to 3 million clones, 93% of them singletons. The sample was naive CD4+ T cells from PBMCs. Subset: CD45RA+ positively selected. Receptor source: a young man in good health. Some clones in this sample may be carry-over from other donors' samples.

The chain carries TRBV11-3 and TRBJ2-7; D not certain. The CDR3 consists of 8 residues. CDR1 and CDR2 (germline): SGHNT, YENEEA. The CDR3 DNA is TGTGGCCATCCAGGGCAGTACTTC. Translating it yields CGHPGQYF.

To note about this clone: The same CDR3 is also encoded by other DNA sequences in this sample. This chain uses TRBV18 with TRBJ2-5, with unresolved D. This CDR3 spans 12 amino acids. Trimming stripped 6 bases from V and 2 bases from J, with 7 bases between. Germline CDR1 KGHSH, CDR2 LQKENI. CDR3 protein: CASSLIQETQYF. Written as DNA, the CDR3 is TGTGCCAGCTCTCTCATTCAAGAGACCCAGTACTTC. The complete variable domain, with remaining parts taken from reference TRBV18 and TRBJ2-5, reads NAGVMQNPRHLVRRRGQEARLRCSPMKGHSHVYWYRQLPEEGLKFMVYLQKENIIDESGMPKERFSAEFPKEGPSILRIQQVVRGDSAAYFCASSLIQETQYFGPGTRLLVL.

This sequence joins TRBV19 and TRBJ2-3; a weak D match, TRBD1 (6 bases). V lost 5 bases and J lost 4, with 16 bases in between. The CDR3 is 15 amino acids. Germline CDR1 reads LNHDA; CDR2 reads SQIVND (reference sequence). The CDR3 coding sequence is TGTGCCAGTAGTCGACAGGACTTCAGAGCAGATACGCAGTATTTT. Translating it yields CASSRQDFRADTQYF.

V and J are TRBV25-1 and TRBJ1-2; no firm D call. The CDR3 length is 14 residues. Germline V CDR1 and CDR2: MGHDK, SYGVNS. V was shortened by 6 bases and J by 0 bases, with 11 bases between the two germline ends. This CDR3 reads CASSPLRSNYGYTF. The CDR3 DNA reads TGTGCCAGCAGCCCCTTAAGATCTAACTATGGCTACACCTTC.

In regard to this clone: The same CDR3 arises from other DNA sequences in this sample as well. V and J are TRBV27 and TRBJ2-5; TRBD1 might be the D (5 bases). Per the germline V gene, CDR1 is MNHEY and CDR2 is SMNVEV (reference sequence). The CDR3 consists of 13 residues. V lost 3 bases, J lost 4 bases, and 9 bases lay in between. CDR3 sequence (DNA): TGTGCCAGCAGTTTTGGCAGGGTAGAGACCCAGTACTTC. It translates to CASSFGRVETQYF.

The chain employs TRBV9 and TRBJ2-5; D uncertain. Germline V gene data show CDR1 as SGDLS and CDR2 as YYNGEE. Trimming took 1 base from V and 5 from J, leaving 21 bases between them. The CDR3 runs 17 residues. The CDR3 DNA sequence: TGTGCCAGCAGCGTATTCAGTGGTGAGGAAGTGGGGGAGACCCAGTACTTC. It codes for CASSVFSGEEVGETQYF. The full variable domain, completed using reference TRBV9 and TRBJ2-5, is DSGVTQTPKHLITATGQRVTLRCSPRSGDLSVYWYQQSLDQGLQFLIQYYNGEERAKGNILERFSAQQFPDLHSELNLSSLELGDSALYFCASSVFSGEEVGETQYFGPGTRLLVL.

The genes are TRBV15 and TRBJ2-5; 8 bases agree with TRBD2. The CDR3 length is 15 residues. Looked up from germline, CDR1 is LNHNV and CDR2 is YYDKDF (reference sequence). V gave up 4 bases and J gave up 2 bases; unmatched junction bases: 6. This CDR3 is CATSITIAGQETQYF. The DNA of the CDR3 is TGTGCCACCAGCATCACAATAGCGGGACAAGAGACCCAGTACTTC.

The CDR3, as DNA: TGCAGCGTTGACGGGCACCGGGAGACCCAGTACTTC. Its protein product is CSVDGHRETQYF. The rearrangement links TRBV29-1 to TRBJ2-5; D not resolved. CDR1 SQVTM and CDR2 ANQGSEA come from the germline V gene. The V end lost 3 bases, the J end lost 5 bases, and 10 bases lay between the germline ends. This CDR3 spans 12 amino acids.

The CDR3 coding sequence is TGTGCCAGCAGCGCCCAGCCCCTAGCGGGAGTTGAGACCCAGTACTTC. Protein sequence: CASSAQPLAGVETQYF. J is TRBJ2-5 and V is TRBV9; 10 nucleotides match TRBD2. The V segment lost 3 bases and the J segment 5 bases; nucleotides outside the gene matches: 10. Germline values: CDR1 SGDLS, CDR2 YYNGEE. The CDR3 is made up of 16 amino acids.

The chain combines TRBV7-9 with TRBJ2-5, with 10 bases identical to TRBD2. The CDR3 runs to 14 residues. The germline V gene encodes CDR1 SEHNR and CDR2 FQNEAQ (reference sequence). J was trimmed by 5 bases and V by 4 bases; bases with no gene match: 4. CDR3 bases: TGTGCCAGCAGCTCGACTAGCGGGTGGGAGACCCAGTACTTC. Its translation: CASSSTSGWETQYF.

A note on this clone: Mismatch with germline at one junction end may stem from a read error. The CDR3 DNA reads TGTGCCAGCAGCCCGGTGGGGGTTTCGAACTATGGCCACACCTTC. Translating it yields CASSPVGVSNYGHTF. The V gene is TRBV6-5, the J gene TRBJ1-2; a weak D match, TRBD1 (5 bases). The CDR3 sequence is 15 residues long. The germline gives CDR1 MNHEY, CDR2 SVGAGI.

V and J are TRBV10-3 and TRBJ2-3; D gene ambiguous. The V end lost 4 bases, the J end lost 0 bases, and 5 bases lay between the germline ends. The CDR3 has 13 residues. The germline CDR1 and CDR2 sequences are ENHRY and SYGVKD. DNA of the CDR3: TGTGCCATCAGTGTCCCTAGCACAGATACGCAGTATTTT. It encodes CAISVPSTDTQYF.

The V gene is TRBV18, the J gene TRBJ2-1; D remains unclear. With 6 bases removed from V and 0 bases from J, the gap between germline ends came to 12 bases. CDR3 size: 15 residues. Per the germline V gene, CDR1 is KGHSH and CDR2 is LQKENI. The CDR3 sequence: CASSPTMSSYNEQFF. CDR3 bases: TGTGCCAGCTCGCCCACAATGAGCTCCTACAATGAGCAGTTCTTC.

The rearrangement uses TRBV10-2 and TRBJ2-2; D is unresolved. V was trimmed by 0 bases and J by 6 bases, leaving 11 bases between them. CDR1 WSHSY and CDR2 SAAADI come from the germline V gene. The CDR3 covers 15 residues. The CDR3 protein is CASSESNRVPGELFF. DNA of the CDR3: TGCGCCAGCAGTGAGTCGAATAGGGTTCCCGGGGAGCTGTTTTTT.

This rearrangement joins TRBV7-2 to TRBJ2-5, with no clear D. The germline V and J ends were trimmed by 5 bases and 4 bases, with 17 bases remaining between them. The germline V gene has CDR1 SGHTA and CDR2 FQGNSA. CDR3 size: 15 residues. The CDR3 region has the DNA TGTGCCAGCAGCCTAGGACCAATAAACGGAGAGACCCAGTACTTC. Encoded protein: CASSLGPINGETQYF.

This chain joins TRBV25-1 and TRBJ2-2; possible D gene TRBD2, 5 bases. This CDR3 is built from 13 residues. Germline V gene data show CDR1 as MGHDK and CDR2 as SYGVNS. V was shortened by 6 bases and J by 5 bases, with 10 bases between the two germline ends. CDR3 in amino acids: CASRAPGTGELFF. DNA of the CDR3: TGTGCCAGCAGGGCCCCGGGGACCGGGGAGCTGTTTTTT. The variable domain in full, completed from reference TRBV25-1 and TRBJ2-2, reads EADIYQTPRYLVIGTGKKITLECSQTMGHDKMYWYQQDPGMELHLIHYSYGVNSTEKGDLSSESTVSRIRTEHFPLTLESARPSHTSQYLCASRAPGTGELFFGEGSRLTVL.

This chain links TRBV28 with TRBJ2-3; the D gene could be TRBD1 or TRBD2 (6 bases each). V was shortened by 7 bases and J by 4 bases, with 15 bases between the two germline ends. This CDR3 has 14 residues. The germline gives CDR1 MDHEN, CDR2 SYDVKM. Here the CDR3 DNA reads TGTGCCAGCAAGGTTGGGGGGCTCGCAGATACGCAGTATTTT. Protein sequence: CASKVGGLADTQYF.

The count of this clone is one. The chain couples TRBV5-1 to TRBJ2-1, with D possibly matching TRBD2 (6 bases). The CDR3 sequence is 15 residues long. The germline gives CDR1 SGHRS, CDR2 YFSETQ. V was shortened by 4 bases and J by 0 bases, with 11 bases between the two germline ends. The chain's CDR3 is CASSGSGPSYNEQFF. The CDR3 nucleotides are TGCGCCAGCAGCGGAAGCGGGCCCTCCTACAATGAGCAGTTCTTC.

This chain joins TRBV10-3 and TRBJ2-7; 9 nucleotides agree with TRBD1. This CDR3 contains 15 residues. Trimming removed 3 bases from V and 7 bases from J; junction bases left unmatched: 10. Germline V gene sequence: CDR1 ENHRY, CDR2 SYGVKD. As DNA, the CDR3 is TGTGCCATCAGTGAACACCGGGACAGGGTTGAAGAGCAGTACTTC. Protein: CAISEHRDRVEEQYF.

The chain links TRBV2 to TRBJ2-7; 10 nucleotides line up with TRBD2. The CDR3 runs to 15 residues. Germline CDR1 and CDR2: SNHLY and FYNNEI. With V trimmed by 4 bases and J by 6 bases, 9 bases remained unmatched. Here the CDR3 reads CASSGPGLAFFEQYF. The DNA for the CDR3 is TGTGCCAGCAGTGGCCCGGGACTAGCGTTTTTCGAGCAGTACTTC.

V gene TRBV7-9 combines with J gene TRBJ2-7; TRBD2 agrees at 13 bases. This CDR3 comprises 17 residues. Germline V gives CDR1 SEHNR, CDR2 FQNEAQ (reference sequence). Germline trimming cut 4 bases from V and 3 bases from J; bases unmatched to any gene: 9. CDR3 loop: CASSSGTSGTKYYEQYF. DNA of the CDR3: TGTGCCAGCAGCTCCGGGACTAGCGGGACTAAGTACTACGAGCAGTACTTC.

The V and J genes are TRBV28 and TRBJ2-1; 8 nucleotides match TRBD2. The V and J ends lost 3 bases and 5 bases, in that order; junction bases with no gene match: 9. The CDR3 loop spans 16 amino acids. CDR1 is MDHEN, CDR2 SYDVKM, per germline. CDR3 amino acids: CASSFPMSGGDNEQFF. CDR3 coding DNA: TGTGCCAGCAGTTTCCCTATGTCGGGAGGGGACAATGAGCAGTTCTTC.

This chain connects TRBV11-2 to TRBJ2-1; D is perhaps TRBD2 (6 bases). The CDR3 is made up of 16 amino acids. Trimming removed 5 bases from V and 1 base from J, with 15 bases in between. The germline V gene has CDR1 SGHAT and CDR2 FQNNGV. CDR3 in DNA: TGTGCCAGCAGCCCTGTAGGCGGGGAATCCTACAATGAGCAGTTCTTC. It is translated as CASSPVGGESYNEQFF.

DNA of the CDR3: TGTGCCAGCAGTGCTCAGTCAGGAAATTCGGGAGAGCAGTACTTC. Its protein product is CASSAQSGNSGEQYF. The V call is TRBV2, the J call TRBJ2-7; tentatively, D is TRBD2 (5 bases). V was trimmed by 4 bases and J by 7 bases, leaving 20 bases between them. The CDR3 spans 15 residues. Germline lookup yields CDR1 SNHLY and CDR2 FYNNEI.

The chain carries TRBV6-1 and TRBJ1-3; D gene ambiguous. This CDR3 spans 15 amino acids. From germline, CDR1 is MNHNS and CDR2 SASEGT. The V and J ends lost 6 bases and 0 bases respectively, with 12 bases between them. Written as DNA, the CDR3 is TGTGCCAGCAGATCCGACCGGTACTCTGGAAACACCATATATTTT. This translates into CASRSDRYSGNTIYF.

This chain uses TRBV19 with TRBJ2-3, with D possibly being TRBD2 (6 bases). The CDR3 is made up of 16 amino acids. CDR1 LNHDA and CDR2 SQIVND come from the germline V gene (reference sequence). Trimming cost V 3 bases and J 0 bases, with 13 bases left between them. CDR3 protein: CASSIYAGTSTDTQYF. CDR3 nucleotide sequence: TGTGCCAGTAGTATTTATGCGGGAACTAGCACAGATACGCAGTATTTT.

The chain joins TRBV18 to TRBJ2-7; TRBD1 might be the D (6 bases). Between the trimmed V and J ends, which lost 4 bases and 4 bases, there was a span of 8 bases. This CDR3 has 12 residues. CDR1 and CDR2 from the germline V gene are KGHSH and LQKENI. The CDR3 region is CASSQTGYEQYF. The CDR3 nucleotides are TGTGCCAGCTCACAGACAGGTTACGAGCAGTACTTC.